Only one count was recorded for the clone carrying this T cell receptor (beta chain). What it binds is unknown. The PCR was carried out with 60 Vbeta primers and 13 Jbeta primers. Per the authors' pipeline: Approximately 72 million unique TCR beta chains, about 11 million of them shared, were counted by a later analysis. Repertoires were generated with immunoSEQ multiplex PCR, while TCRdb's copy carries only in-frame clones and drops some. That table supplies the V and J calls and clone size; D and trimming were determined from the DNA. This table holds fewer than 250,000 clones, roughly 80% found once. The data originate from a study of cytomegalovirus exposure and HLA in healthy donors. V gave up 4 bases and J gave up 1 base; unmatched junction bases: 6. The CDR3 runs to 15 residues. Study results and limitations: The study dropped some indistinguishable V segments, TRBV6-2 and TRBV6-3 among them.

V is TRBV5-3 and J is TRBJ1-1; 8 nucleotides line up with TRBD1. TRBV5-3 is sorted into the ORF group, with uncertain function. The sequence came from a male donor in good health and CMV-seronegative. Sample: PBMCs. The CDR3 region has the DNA TGTGCCAGAAGCCCGAGGACAGGGACGAACACTGAAGCTTTCTTT. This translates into CARSPRTGTNTEAFF.